This entry is about one T cell receptor (beta chain). The target antigen is unknown. The sample originates from a study of cytomegalovirus exposure and HLA in healthy donors. With 6 bases removed from V and 8 bases from J, the gap between germline ends came to 16 bases. CDR3 size: 14 residues. The germline V gene encodes CDR1 MNHNS and CDR2 SASEGT. PCR primers comprised 60 Vbeta and 13 Jbeta primers. The method was immunoSEQ multiplex PCR; TCRdb's version includes in-frame clones alone and lacks a portion of them. This table has roughly 180,000 clones, around 80% appearing once. Study observations and caveats: DRB1 had the most TCR associations and HLA-C the fewest, a later analysis found, with rates varying by HLA locus.

Material for sequencing was PBMCs. This receptor was obtained from a woman aged 25 to 39 in good health and CMV-seropositive. The gene calls are TRBV6-1 and TRBJ1-4, with a tentative D call TRBD1 (5 bases). The CDR3 nucleotides are TGTGCCAGCAGCCCCGGGGGATTGAGGGAAAAACTGTTTTTT. Translation gives CASSPGGLREKLFF.